This T cell receptor (beta chain) derives from a study of T cell responses to AZD1222 COVID-19 vaccine (TCRdb year 2021). Some background on the complete study: AZD1222 recipients with second doses at about 4 weeks or about 12 weeks were pooled, because spike-specific TCR depth and breadth did not differ between schedules. Enrollment into the trials was organized by age into subgroups of 18-55, 56-69 and 70-plus years, and those subgroups contained about 150, 27 and 61 TCR-sequenced participants, respectively. A total of around 240 trial participants underwent TCR sequencing, of whom some 210 received two doses of AZD1222 and about 25 received two doses of the MenACWY control vaccine. Broad study findings and their caveats: After two AZD1222 doses, both the breadth and the depth of spike-specific TCRs were significantly higher than at day 0 and than in MenACWY recipients. Because no day 14 peak-response samples were available, repertoires were characterized only after the peak T cell response. Reportedly, close to half of the unique spike-specific TCRs recognized epitopes lying outside the regions that are mutated in the B.1.351 and B.1.1.7 variants. The 56-69-year group was small, and its depth increase did not reach significance, likely because of low power. The whole spike protein was spanned by vaccine-associated CD4 TCRs, and dominant responses were seen in regions 160-218 and 743-854. Conclusions about previously exposed vaccinees are limited, since just a handful of AZD1222 recipients were seropositive for SARS-CoV-2 at baseline. Most participants were white British and females outnumbered males, and the authors suggested that clonal diversity may have been underestimated.

CDR1 and CDR2 are drawn from the germline V gene (reference sequence): LNHDA, SQIVND. The CDR3 sequence holds 14 residues, the cysteine and phenylalanine included. The kept DNA is CDR3 alone, 42 bases in frame from the first base. V was cut back by 1 base and J by 7 bases, leaving a gap of 11 bases between them. Note on this clone: Its antigen is unknown. Qualities for individual bases were not recorded, and no much larger clone is one base off.

The CDR3 regions of human TCRbeta chains were subjected to immunosequencing. Under the source paper's analysis protocol: TCRs in the repertoires were matched against a reference library of SARS-CoV-2-specific TCRs that had been generated with the MIRA antigen-specificity platform. Breadth was defined as the fraction of unique TCRs that were SARS-CoV-2-associated, and depth was defined as the fraction of total T cells that were SARS-CoV-2-associated. Using the MIRA data, each spike-specific TCR was assigned both to the spike region to which the TCR was reactive and to a CD4 or CD8 class. Log10-transformed breadth and depth values were compared by one-way ANOVA with Sidak's multiple comparisons tests. TCRdb stores this immuneACCESS table with in-frame sequences only. Part of the clones is absent; in the studies checked, under half of the shortfall reflects unresolved V genes, and no reason is known for the rest. V and J calls and clone size are those listed in that table; D and trimming were worked out from the DNA. For this sample there are approximately 180,000 clones; roughly nine tenths appear just once. Approximately 1.6% of the sample lies in the top ten.

Interpreted using the paper, the time point label stands for: baseline before first vaccination. The vaccinee samples were drawn from two UK trials, COV001 and COV002, one of which was a single-blind randomized controlled phase 2/3 trial testing AZD1222 (ChAdOx1 nCoV-19) in healthy adults. For TCRbeta chain sequencing, PBMC samples were collected from trial participants at day 0 and at day 28 after the second dose. The receptor chain draws on TRBV19 and TRBJ1-5; confidence is insufficient to name the D gene. Sequences were derived from peripheral blood, sampled on day 0 of AZD1222 vaccination. This clonotype originated in an adult in good health. CDR3 loop: CASSIVSGPQPQHF. Read as DNA, the sequence is TGTGCCAGTAGTATAGTCTCAGGACCCCAGCCCCAGCATTTT.